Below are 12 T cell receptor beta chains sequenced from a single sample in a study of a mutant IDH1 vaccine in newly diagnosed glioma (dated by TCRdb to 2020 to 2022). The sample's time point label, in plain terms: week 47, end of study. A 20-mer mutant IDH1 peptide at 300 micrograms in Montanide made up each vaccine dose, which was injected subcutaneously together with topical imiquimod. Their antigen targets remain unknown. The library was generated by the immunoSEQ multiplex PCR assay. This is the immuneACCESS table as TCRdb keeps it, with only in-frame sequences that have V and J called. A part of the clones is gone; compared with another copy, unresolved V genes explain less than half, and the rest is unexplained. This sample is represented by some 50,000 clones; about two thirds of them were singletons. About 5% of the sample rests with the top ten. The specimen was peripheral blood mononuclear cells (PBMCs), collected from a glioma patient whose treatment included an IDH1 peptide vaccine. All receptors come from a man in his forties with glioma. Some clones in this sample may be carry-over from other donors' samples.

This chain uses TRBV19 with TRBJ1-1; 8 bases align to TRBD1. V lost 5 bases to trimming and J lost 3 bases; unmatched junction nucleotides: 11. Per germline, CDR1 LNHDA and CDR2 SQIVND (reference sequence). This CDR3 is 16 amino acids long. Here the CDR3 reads CASSSLLGQGHTEAFF. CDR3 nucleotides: TGTGCCAGTAGTTCACTACTCGGACAGGGCCACACTGAAGCTTTCTTT.

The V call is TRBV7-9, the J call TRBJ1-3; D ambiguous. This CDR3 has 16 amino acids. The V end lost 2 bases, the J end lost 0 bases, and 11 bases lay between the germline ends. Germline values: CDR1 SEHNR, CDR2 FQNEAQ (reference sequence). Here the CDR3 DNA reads TGTGCCAGCAGCTTAATCGGAAGGGTCTCTGGAAACACCATATATTTT. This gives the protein CASSLIGRVSGNTIYF.

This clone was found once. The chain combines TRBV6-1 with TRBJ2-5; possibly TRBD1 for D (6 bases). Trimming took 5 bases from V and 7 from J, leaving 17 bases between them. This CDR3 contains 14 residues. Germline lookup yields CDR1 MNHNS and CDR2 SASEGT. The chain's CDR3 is CASSSDSNSGTQYF. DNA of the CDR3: TGTGCCAGCAGTTCGGACAGCAATTCGGGGACCCAGTACTTC.

The CDR3 coding sequence is TGCGCCAGCAGCTTGGCCTCGGGGAAAGAGACCCAGTACTTC. Its translation: CASSLASGKETQYF. J is TRBJ2-5 and V is TRBV5-1; tentative D call: TRBD2 (5 bases). The CDR3 extends over 14 amino acids. Trimming removed 0 bases from V and 3 bases from J, with 9 bases in between. CDR1 and CDR2 (germline): SGHRS, YFSETQ.

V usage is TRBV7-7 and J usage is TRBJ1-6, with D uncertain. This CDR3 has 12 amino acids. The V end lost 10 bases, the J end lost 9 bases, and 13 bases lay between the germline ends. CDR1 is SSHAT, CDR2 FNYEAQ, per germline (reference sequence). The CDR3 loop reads CATGPRISPLHF. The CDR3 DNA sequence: TGTGCCACCGGGCCCCGGATTTCACCCCTCCACTTT.

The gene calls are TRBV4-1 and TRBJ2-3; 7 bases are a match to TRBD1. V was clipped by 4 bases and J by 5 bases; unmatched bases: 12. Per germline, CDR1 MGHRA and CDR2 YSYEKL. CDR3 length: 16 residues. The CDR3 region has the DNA TGCGCCAGCAGCCCCCCGACAGGGATCTACGGAGATACGCAGTATTTT. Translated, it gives CASSPPTGIYGDTQYF.

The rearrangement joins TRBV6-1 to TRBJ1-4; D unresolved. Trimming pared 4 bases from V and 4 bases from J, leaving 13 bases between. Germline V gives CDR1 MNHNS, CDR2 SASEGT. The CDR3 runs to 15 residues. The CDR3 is CASSVQDGHNEKLFF. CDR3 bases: TGTGCCAGCAGTGTTCAGGACGGCCATAATGAAAAACTGTTTTTT.

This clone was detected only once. CDR3 in amino acids: CASSLVSGGPAVTQYF. The CDR3 DNA is TGTGCCAGCAGCTTAGTTAGCGGGGGGCCAGCAGTCACGCAGTATTTT. The rearrangement joins TRBV7-9 to TRBJ2-3, with 10 bases matching TRBD2. CDR3 size: 16 residues. Trimming cost V 1 base and J 9 bases; bases outside gene matches: 10. In germline, CDR1 is SEHNR, CDR2 FQNEAQ (reference sequence).

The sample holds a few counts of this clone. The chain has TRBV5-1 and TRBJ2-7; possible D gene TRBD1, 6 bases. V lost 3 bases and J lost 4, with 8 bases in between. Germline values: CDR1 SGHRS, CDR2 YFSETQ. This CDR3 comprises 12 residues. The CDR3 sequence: CASSYRAYEQYF. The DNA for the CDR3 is TGCGCCAGCAGCTACAGGGCGTACGAGCAGTACTTC.

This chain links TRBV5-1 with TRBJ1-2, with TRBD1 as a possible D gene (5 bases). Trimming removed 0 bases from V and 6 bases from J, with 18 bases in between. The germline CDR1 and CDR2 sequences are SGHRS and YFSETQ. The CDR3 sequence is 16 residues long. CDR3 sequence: CASSLDGRGLGDGYTF. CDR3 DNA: TGCGCCAGCAGCTTGGACGGGCGAGGGCTGGGGGATGGCTACACCTTC. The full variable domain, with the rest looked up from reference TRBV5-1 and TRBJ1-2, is KAGVTQTPRYLIKTRGQQVTLSCSPISGHRSVSWYQQTPGQGLQFLFEYFSETQRNKGNFPGRFSGRQFSNSRSEMNVSTLELGDSALYLCASSLDGRGLGDGYTFGSGTRLTVV.

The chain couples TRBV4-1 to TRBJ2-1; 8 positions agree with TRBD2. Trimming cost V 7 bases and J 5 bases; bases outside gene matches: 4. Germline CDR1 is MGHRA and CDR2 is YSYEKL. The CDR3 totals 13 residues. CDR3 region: CASMVAGNNEQFF. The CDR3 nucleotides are TGCGCCAGCATGGTAGCGGGGAACAATGAGCAGTTCTTC.

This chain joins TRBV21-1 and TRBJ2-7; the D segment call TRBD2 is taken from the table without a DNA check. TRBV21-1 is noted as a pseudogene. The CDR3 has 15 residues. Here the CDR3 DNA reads TGTGCCAGCAGCGATCTAGCGGGGGTCTCCTACGAGCAGTACTTC. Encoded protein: CASSDLAGVSYEQYF.